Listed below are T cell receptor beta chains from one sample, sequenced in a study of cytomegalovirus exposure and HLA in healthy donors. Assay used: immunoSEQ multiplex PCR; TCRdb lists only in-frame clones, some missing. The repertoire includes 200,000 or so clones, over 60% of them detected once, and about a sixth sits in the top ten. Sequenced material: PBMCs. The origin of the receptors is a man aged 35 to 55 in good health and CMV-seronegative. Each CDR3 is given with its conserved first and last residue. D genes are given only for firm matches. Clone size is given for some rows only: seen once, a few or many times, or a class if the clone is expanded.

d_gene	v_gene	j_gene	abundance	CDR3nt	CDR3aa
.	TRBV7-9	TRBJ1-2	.	TGTGCCAGCAGCTTAGGGCAAAGGACACAACTGGTGGGGAGCTACACCTTC	CASSLGQRTQLVGSYTF
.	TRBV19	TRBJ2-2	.	TGTGCCAGTAGTACCATCGCGGGGACCGGGGAGCTGTTTTTT	CASSTIAGTGELFF
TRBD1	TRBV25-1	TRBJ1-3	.	TGTGCCAGCAGCCACGACAGGGGCTCTGGAAACACCATATATTTT	CASSHDRGSGNTIYF
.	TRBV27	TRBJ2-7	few	TGTGCCAGCAGTTTAAGACATAACTACGAGCAGTACTTC	CASSLRHNYEQYF
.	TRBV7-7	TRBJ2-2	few	TGTGCCAGCAGCTTAGCCGAGGGCAGGACCGGGGAGCTGTTTTTT	CASSLAEGRTGELFF
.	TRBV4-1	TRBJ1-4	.	TGCGCCAGCAGCCACCCGGGGGTAGGTGAAAAACTGTTTTTT	CASSHPGVGEKLFF
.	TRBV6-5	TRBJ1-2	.	TGTGCCAGCACCGGCACAGAGTCATCTGGCTACACCTTC	CASTGTESSGYTF
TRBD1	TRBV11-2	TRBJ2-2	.	TGTATGTACAGGGGTACGACCGGGGAGCTGTTTTTT	CMYRGTTGELFF
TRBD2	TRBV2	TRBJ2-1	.	TGTGCCAGCAGCAACACAGGTGGGCTAGCGGGAAGGGAGCAGTTCTTC	CASSNTGGLAGREQFF
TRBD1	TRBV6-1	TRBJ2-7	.	TGTGCCAGCACCAGGGACAGGGCCTACGAGCAGTACTTC	CASTRDRAYEQYF
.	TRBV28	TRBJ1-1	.	TGTGCCAGCAGTAGGGGAGGGCTGTACACTGAAGCTTTCTTT	CASSRGGLYTEAFF
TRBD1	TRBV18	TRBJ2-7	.	TGTGCCAGCTCGTCGGACAGGGGCGGCGAGCAGTACTTC	CASSSDRGGEQYF
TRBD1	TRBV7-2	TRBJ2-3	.	TGTGCCAGCAGCTTAATGGGGGACAGCGCCACAGATACGCAGTATTTT	CASSLMGDSATDTQYF
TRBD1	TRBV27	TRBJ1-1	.	TGTGCCAGCAGTCCCGGACAGGGGAGGGCGAGCACTGAAGCTTTCTTT	CASSPGQGRASTEAFF
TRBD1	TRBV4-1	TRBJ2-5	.	TGCGCCAGCAGCCAAAATATACCGACAGGGGGACGGGAGACCCAGTACTTC	CASSQNIPTGGRETQYF
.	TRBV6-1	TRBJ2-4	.	TGTGCCAGCAGTTATGAGGTCACCAAAAACATTCAGTACTTC	CASSYEVTKNIQYF
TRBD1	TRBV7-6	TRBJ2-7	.	TGTGCCAGCAGCATCCAGGACAGGGCCGACTACGAGCAGTACTTC	CASSIQDRADYEQYF
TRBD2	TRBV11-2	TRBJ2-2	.	TGTGCCAGCAGCTCGGGACTAGCGGGAGCGAGAACCGGGGAGCTGTTTTTT	CASSSGLAGARTGELFF
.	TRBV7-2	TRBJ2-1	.	TGTGCCAGCAGCTTTAGCGTGGAGCAGTTCTTC	CASSFSVEQFF
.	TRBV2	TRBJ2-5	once	TGTGCCAGCAGTGGGGCAGCCTTCGGGGTTGGGACCCAGTACTTC	CASSGAAFGVGTQYF
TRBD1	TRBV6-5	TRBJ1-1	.	TGTGCCAGCAGTTCGGGACAGGGGACTGAAGCTTTCTTT	CASSSGQGTEAFF
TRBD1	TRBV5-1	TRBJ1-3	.	TGCGCCAGCAGCTTGTCCGGGACAGGGCGACTTGGAAACACCATATATTTT	CASSLSGTGRLGNTIYF
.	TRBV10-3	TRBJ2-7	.	TGTGCCATCAGTGAGACACCTCTCCGCGGGCTCTCGAGGGTCGAGCAGTACTTC	CAISETPLRGLSRVEQYF
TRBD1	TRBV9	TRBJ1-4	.	TGTGCCAGCAGCGAATGGACAGGTTTTAATGAAAAACTGTTTTTT	CASSEWTGFNEKLFF
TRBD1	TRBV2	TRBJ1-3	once	TGTGCCAGCAGCGACTCCCGGACAGGGACAGGAAACACCATATATTTT	CASSDSRTGTGNTIYF
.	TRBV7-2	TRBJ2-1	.	TGTGCCAGCAGCTTGACAGTGTACAATGAGCAGTTCTTC	CASSLTVYNEQFF
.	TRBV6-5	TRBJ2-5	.	TGTGCCAGCAGTTACTCCGACAGGTTTCCCCAAGAGACCCAGTACTTC	CASSYSDRFPQETQYF